This TCR beta chain was recovered during a study of T cells in Graves' hyperthyroidism and ophthalmopathy. Study-wide background: At the time of initial diagnosis and before any treatment, peripheral blood was collected.

This CDR3 spans 17 amino acids. V was trimmed by 6 bases and J by 0 bases, leaving 19 bases between them. Germline lookup yields CDR1 SGHTA and CDR2 FQGNSA. As for this clonotype: What it binds is unknown.

TCR beta CDR3 regions were amplified from RNA. The HTBI primer set drove a first-round RT-PCR of the TCR CDR3. TCRdb fed the multiplex PCR reads into MiXCR, producing one record per CDR3 protein. The sample has hundreds of thousands of distinct CDR3 sequences; about a sixth are singletons. Whole-study results and caveats: A 13 V-J signature model discriminated ophthalmopathy versus stable hyperthyroidism. Blood also carried most thyroid clonotypes expanded above 0.001.

The clonotype comes from a woman aged 18-35 years with Graves' hyperthyroidism. This chain connects TRBV7-2 to TRBJ2-3; D gene uncertain. Sequenced material: blood. Written as DNA, the CDR3 is TGTGCCAGCAGGACCCTGGCAGGTGGTCGGAGCACAGATACGCAGTATTTT. Translating gives CASRTLAGGRSTDTQYF.